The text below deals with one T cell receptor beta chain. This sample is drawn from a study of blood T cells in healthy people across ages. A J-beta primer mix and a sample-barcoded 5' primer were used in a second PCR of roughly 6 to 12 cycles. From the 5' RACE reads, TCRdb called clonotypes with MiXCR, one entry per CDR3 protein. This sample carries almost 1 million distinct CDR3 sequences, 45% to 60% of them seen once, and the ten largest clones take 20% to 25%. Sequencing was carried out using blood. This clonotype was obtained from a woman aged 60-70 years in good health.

CDR3 loop: CASSLFGGTQETQYF. The CDR3 DNA reads as TGTGCCAGCAGTTTATTCGGCGGAACCCAAGAGACCCAGTACTTC. The chain joins TRBV28 to TRBJ2-7; D not certain. Matching the DNA end better, TRBJ2-5 makes the J call doubtful. This CDR3 comprises 15 residues. Germline values: CDR1 MDHEN, CDR2 SYDVKM.